A single sample is the source of the 2 T cell receptor beta chains below, sequenced in a study of T cells in Graves' hyperthyroidism and ophthalmopathy (dated by TCRdb to the late 2010s). Library method: multiplex PCR. TCRdb shows the sequencer as Illumina HiSeq 2000. TCR beta CDR3 regions were amplified from RNA transcripts. The first round of RT-PCR for the TCR CDR3 was performed with the HTBI primer set and the Qiagen OneStep RT-PCR kit. TCRdb's own reprocessing of the public reads used fastp at Q25 and MiXCR and kept productive beta chains. Rows are combined by CDR3 protein, so each entry shows the most common genes and DNA. For this sample the table gives some 200,000 distinct CDR3 sequences, of which 17% were detected only once. The ten largest clonotypes hold around 50% of the sample. The sequencing sample was made of blood. These receptors were obtained from a man aged 50 to 59 with Graves' hyperthyroidism.

This clonotype showed up many times. The V and J genes are TRBV7-6 and TRBJ2-7; the match to TRBD1 covers 8 bases. Trimming cost V 2 bases and J 5 bases; bases outside gene matches: 8. Germline lookup yields CDR1 SGHVS and CDR2 FNYEAQ. This CDR3 is built from 15 residues. The CDR3 sequence: CASSLLGQGGNEQYF. For the CDR3, the DNA is TGTGCCAGCAGCTTACTCGGACAGGGCGGGAACGAGCAGTACTTC.

A few counts support this clonotype. The V call is TRBV6-1, the J call TRBJ1-3; TRBD1 agrees at 7 bases. This CDR3 comprises 15 residues. V was pared by 5 bases and J by 4 bases, with 8 bases of the junction left unmatched. Germline CDR1 reads MNHNS; CDR2 reads SASEGT. CDR3 nucleotides: TGTGCCAGCAGTAACCTACAGGGGTGGGGAAACACCATATATTTT. Protein sequence: CASSNLQGWGNTIYF.